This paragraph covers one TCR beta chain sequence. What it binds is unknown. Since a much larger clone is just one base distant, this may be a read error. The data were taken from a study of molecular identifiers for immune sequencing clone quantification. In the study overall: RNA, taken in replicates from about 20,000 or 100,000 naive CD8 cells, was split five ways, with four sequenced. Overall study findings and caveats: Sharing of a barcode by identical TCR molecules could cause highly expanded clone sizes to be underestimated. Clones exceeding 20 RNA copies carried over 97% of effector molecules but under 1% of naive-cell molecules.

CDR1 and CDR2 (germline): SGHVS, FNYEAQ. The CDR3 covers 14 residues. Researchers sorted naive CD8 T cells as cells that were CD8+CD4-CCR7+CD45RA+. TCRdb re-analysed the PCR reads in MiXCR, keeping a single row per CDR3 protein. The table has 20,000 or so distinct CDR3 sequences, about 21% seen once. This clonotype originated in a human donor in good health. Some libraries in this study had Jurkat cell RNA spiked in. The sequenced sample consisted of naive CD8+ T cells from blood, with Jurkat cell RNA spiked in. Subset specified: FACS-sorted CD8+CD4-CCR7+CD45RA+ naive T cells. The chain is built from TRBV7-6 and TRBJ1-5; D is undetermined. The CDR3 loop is CASSLGFGVQPQRF. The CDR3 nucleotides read TGTGCCAGCAGCTTAGGGTTCGGGGTTCAGCCCCAGCGTTTT.